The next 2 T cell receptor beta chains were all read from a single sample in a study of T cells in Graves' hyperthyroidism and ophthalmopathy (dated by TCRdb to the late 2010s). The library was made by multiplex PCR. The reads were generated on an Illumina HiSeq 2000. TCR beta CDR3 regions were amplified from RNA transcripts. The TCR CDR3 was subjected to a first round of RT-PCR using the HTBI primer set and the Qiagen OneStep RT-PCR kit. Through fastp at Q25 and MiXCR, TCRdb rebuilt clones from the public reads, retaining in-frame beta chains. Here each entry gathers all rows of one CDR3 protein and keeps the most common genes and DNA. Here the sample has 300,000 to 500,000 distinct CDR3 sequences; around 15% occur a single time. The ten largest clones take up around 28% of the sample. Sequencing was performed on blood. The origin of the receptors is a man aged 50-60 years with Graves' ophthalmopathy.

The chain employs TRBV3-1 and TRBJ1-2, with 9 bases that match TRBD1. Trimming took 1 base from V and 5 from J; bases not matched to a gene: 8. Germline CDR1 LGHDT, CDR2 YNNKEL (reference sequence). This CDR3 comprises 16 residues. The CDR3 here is CASSQGTGGLKYGYTF. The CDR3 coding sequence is TGTGCCAGCAGCCAAGGAACAGGGGGCCTAAAATATGGCTACACCTTC.

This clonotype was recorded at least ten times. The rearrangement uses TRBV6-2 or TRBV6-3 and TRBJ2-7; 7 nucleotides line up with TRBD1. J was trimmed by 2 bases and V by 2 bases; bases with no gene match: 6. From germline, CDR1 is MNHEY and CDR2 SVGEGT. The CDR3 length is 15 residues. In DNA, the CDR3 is TGTGCCAGCAGTTACCCGAGACAGGGAGCCTACGAGCAGTACTTC. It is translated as CASSYPRQGAYEQYF.